This record concerns one T cell receptor (beta chain) sequence. This entry comes from a study of blood T cell repertoires in COVID-19. Overall study context: Sources were T cells, B-cell-depleted T cells, or PBMCs; the material itself was cDNA or gDNA.

Original analysis: Estimation of nucleated cell counts was performed using reference gene primer amplification. Measured with immunoSEQ multiplex PCR; TCRdb has only the in-frame clones, and not every one. V and J calls and clone size are copied from that table; D and trimming were computed from the DNA. The data show 250,000 to 300,000 clones, about nine tenths seen once. The sequenced material came from PBMCs or T cells enriched from blood (not recorded which). The source is a man aged 18 to 30 who had recovered from COVID-19.

The CDR3 region is CASSYVAGLTYNEQFF. CDR3 bases: TGTGCCAGCAGTTACGTAGCGGGGTTGACCTACAATGAGCAGTTCTTC. The chain recombines TRBV6-5 with TRBJ2-1; 8 bases match TRBD2. V gave up 2 bases and J gave up 2 bases; unmatched junction bases: 5. CDR3 size: 16 residues. CDR1 and CDR2 from the germline V gene are MNHEY and SVGAGI.